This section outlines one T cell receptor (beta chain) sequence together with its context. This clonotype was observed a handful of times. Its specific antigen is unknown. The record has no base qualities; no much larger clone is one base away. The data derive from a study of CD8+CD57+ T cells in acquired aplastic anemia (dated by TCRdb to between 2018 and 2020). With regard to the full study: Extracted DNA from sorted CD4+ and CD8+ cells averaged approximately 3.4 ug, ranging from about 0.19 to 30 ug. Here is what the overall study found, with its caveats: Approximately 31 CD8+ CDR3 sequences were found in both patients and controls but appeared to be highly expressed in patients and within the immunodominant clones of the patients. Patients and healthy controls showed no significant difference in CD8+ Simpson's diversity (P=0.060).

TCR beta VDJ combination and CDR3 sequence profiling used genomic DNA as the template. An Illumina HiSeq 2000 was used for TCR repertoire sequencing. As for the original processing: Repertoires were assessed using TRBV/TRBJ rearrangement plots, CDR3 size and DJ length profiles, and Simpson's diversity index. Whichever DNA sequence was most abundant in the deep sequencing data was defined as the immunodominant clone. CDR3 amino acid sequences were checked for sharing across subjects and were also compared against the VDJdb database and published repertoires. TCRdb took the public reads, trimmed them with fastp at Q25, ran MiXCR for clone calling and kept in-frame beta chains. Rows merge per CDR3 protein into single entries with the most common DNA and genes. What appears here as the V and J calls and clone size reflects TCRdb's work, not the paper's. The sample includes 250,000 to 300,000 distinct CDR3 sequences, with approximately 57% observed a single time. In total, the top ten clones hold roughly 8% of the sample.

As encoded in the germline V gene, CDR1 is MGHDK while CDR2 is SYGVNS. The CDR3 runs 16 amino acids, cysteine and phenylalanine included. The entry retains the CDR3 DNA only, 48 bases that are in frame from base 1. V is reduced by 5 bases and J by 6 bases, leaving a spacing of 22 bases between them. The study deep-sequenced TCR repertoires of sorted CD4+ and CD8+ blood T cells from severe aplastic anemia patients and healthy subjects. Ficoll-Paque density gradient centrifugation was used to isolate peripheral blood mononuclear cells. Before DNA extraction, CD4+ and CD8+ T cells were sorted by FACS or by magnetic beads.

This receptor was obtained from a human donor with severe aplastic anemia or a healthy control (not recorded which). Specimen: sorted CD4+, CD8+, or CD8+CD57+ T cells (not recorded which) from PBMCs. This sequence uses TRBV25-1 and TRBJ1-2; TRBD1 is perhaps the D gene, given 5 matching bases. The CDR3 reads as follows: CASSPSGTRYFDGYTF. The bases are TGTGCCAGCAGTCCATCGGGGACGAGATATTTCGATGGCTACACCTTC.